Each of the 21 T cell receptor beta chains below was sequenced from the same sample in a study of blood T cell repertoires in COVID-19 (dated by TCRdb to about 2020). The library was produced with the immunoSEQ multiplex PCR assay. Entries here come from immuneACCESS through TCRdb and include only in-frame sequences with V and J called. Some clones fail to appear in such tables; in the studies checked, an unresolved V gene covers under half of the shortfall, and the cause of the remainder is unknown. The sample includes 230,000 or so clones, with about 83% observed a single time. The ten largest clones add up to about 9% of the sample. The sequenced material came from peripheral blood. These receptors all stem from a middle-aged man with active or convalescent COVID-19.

CDR3 region: CAWSKIKTGELFF. The DNA for the CDR3 is TGTGCCTGGAGTAAAATTAAAACCGGGGAGCTGTTTTTT. V usage is TRBV30 and J usage is TRBJ2-2; D ambiguous. V was clipped by 2 bases and J by 5 bases, with 9 bases between them. This CDR3 has 13 amino acids. CDR1 is GTSNPN, CDR2 SVGIG, per germline (reference sequence).

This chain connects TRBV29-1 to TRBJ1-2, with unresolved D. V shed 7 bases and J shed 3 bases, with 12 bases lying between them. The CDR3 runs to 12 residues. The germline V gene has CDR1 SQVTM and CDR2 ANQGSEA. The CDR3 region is CSATRGDYGYTF. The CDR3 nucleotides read TGCAGCGCTACCCGCGGAGACTATGGCTACACCTTC.

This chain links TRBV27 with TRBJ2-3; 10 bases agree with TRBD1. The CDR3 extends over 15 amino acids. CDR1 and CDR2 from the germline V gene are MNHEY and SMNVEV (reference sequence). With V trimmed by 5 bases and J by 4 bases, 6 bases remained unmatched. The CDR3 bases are TGTGCCAGCAGTAGGGACAGGGGCCTTTCAGATACGCAGTATTTT. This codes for CASSRDRGLSDTQYF.

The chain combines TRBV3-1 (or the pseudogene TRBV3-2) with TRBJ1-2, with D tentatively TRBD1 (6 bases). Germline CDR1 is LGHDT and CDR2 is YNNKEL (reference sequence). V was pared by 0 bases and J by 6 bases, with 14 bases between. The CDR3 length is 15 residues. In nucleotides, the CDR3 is TGTGCCAGCAGCCAAGAATCCAGGGGCGTGAATGGCTACACCTTC. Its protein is CASSQESRGVNGYTF.

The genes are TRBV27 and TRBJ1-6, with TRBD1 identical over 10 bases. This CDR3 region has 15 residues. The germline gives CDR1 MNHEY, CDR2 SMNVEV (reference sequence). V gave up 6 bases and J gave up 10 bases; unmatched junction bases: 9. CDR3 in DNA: TGTGCCAGCAGGCCCGGGACAGGGGAGAACTCACCCCTCCACTTT. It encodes CASRPGTGENSPLHF.

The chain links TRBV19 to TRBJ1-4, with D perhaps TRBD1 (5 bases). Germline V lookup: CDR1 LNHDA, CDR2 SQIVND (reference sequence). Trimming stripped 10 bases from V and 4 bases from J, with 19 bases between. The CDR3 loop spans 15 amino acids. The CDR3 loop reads CATHLRRDGNEKLFF. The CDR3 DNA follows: TGTGCCACTCATCTGAGGAGGGACGGTAATGAAAAACTGTTTTTT.

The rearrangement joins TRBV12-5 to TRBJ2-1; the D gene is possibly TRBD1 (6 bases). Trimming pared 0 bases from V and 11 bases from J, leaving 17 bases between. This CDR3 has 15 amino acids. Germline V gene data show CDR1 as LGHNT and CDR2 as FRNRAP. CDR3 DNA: TGTGCTAGTGGTTTGGTCACGGACAGCCCGGGTAAGCAGTTCTTC. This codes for CASGLVTDSPGKQFF.

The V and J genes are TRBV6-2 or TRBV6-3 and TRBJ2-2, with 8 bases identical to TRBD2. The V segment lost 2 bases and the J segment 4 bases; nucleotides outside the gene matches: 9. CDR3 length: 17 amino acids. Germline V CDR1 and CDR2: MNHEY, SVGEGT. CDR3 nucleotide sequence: TGTGCCAGCAGTTACCCCCATTTAGCGGGAATCACCGGGGAGCTGTTTTTT. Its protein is CASSYPHLAGITGELFF.

CDR3 amino acids: CASSLMAGHYNSPLHF. CDR3 nucleotide sequence: TGTGCCAGCAGCTTAATGGCAGGCCACTATAATTCACCCCTCCACTTT. J is TRBJ1-6 and V is TRBV11-2; D unclear. The CDR3 consists of 16 residues. Germline V gene data show CDR1 as SGHAT and CDR2 as FQNNGV. Trimming took 2 bases from V and 3 from J, leaving 11 bases between them.

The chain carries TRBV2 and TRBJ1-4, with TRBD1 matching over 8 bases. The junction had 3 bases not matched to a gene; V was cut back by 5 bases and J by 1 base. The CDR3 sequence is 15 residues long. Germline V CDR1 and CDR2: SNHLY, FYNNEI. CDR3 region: CASSSQGETNEKLFF. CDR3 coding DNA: TGTGCCAGCAGTTCACAGGGGGAAACTAATGAAAAACTGTTTTTT. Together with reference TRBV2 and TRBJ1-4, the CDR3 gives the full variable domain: EPEVTQTPSHQVTQMGQEVILRCVPISNHLYFYWYRQILGQKVEFLVSFYNNEISEKSEIFDDQFSVERPDGSNFTLKIRSTKLEDSAMYFCASSSQGETNEKLFFGSGTQLSVL.

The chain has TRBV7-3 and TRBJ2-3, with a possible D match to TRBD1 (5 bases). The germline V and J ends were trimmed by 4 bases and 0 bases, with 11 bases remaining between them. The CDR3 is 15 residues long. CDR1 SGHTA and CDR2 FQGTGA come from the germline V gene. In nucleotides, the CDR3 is TGTGCCAGCAGCTCGACAGCGATTAGCACAGATACGCAGTATTTT. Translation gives CASSSTAISTDTQYF. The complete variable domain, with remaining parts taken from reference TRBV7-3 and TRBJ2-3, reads GAGVSQTPSNKVTEKGKYVELRCDPISGHTALYWYRQSLGQGPEFLIYFQGTGAADDSGLPNDRFFAVRPEGSVSTLKIQRTERGDSAVYLCASSSTAISTDTQYFGPGTRLTVL.

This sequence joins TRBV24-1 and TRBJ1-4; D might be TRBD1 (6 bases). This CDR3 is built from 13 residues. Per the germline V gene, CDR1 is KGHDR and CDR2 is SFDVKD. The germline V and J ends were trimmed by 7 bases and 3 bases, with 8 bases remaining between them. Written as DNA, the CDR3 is TGTGCCACCAGGGGGGCAGCTAATGAAAAACTGTTTTTT. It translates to CATRGAANEKLFF.

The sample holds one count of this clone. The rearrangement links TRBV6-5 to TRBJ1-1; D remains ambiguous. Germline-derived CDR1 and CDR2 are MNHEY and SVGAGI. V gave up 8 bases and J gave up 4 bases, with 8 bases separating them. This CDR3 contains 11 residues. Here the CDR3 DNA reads TGTGCCAGCTTCGGAGGCACTGAAGCTTTCTTT. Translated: CASFGGTEAFF.

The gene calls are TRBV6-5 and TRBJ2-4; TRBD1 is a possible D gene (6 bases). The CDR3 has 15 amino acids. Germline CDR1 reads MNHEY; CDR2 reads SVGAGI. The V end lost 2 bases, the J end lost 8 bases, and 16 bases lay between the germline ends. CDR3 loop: CASSYGVDRSHIQYF. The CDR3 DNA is TGTGCCAGCAGTTACGGGGTTGACAGGTCGCACATTCAGTACTTC.

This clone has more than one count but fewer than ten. For the CDR3, the DNA is TGTGCCAGCAACCCGGGACAGGGGACTTATGGCTACACCTTC. Its protein product is CASNPGQGTYGYTF. The rearrangement joins TRBV2 to TRBJ1-2; 10 bases are a match to TRBD1. V shed 7 bases, J shed 5 bases, and the junction held 7 bases outside the gene matches. CDR3 length: 14 residues. Per germline, CDR1 SNHLY and CDR2 FYNNEI.

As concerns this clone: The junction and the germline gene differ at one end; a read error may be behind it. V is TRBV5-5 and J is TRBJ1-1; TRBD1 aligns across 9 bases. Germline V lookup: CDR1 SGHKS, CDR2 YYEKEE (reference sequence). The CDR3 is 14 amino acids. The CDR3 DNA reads TGTGCCAGCAGTTTGGGACAGGGATACACTGAAGCTTTCTTT. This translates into CASSLGQGYTEAFF. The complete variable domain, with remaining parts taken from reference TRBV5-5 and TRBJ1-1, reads DAGVTQSPTHLIKTRGQQVTLRCSPISGHKSVSWYQQVLGQGPQFIFQYYEKEERGRGNFPDRFSARQFPNYSSELNVNALLLGDSALYLCASSLGQGYTEAFFGQGTRLTVV.

The CDR3 spells CASSRSSGGAFTDTQYF. The CDR3 region has the DNA TGTGCCAGCAGTAGATCTAGCGGGGGGGCCTTCACAGATACGCAGTATTTT. The chain couples TRBV6-6 to TRBJ2-3, with TRBD2 matching over 12 bases. CDR3 length: 17 residues. The V gene's germline CDR1 is MNHNY and CDR2 SVGAGI (reference sequence). J lost 2 bases, V lost 5 bases, and 8 bases had no gene match.

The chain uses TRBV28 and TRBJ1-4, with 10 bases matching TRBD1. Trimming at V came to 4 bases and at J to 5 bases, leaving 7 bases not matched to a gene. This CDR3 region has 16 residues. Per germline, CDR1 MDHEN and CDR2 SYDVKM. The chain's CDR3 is CASSSSPGQGNEKLFF. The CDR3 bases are TGTGCCAGCAGTTCCTCCCCGGGACAGGGGAATGAAAAACTGTTTTTT.

The CDR3 DNA reads as TGTGCCAGCTCTGGCCGGGACAGGGGACACGAGCAGTACTTC. It encodes CASSGRDRGHEQYF. V and J are TRBV19 and TRBJ2-7; the match to TRBD1 covers 10 bases. CDR3 length: 14 amino acids. With 9 bases clipped from V and 5 bases from J, the junction kept 10 bases outside the gene matches. Germline V gene lookup returns CDR1 LNHDA and CDR2 SQIVND (reference sequence). Together with reference TRBV19 and TRBJ2-7, the CDR3 gives the full variable domain: DGGITQSPKYLFRKEGQNVTLSCEQNLNHDAMYWYRQDPGQGLRLIYYSQIVNDFQKGDIAEGYSVSREKKESFPLTVTSAQKNPTAFYLCASSGRDRGHEQYFGPGTRLTVT.

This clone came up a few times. CDR3 coding DNA: TGTGCCAGCAGTTCGGGCACAGATACGCAGTATTTT. The encoded protein is CASSSGTDTQYF. The genes are TRBV27 and TRBJ2-3; the D is unclear. Per germline, CDR1 MNHEY and CDR2 SMNVEV (reference sequence). The V end lost 4 bases, the J end lost 1 base, and 3 bases lay between the germline ends. The CDR3 sequence is 12 residues long.

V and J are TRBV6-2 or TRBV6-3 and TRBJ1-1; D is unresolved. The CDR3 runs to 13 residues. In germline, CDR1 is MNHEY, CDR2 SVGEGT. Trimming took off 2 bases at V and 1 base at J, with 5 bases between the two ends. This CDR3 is CASSYNKNTEAFF. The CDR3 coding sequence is TGTGCCAGCAGTTACAACAAGAACACTGAAGCTTTCTTT.